The 26 T cell receptor beta chains listed next were all sequenced from one sample in a study of blood T cell repertoires in COVID-19. Measured with immunoSEQ multiplex PCR; TCRdb has only the in-frame clones, and not every one. The data hold about 400,000 clones, with about 89% observed a single time. The sequenced sample consisted of peripheral blood. The receptors here all came from a woman between 25 and 40 years old with acute or convalescent COVID-19.

The genes are TRBV6-6 and TRBJ2-4, with 7 nucleotides matching TRBD2. Germline V gene data show CDR1 as MNHNY and CDR2 as SVGAGI (reference sequence). V lost 2 bases and J lost 15; bases outside the gene matches: 4. CDR3 length: 11 residues. CDR3 nucleotide sequence: TGTGCCAGCAGTTACGGCGGGGGTGGGTACTTC. This translates into CASSYGGGGYF.

The rearrangement links TRBV6-6 to TRBJ2-5; D possibly corresponds to TRBD2 (5 bases). V lost 3 bases and J lost 7, with 6 bases in between. CDR3 length: 11 residues. Germline V gene lookup returns CDR1 MNHNY and CDR2 SVGAGI (reference sequence). For the CDR3, the DNA is TGTGCCAGCAGTTATCGGGGGACCCAGTACTTC. Protein: CASSYRGTQYF.

The V gene is TRBV9, the J gene TRBJ1-5; 7 bases map to TRBD1. Germline V gene data show CDR1 as SGDLS and CDR2 as YYNGEE. The CDR3 covers 15 residues. With 4 bases clipped from V and 4 bases from J, the junction kept 8 bases outside the gene matches. CDR3 loop: CASSSAGQENQPQHF. Written as DNA, the CDR3 is TGTGCCAGCAGCTCCGCCGGACAGGAGAATCAGCCCCAGCATTTT. The full variable domain, in which reference TRBV9 and TRBJ1-5 provide the parts outside the CDR3, is DSGVTQTPKHLITATGQRVTLRCSPRSGDLSVYWYQQSLDQGLQFLIQYYNGEERAKGNILERFSAQQFPDLHSELNLSSLELGDSALYFCASSSAGQENQPQHFGDGTRLSIL.

This chain uses TRBV6-1 with TRBJ2-1; tentative D call: TRBD1 (7 bases). Germline CDR1 reads MNHNS; CDR2 reads SASEGT. V lost 2 bases and J lost 0, with 17 bases in between. There are 18 residues in the CDR3. CDR3 region: CASSEQGDFYSSYNEQFF. In nucleotides, the CDR3 is TGTGCCAGCAGTGAACAGGGGGACTTTTATAGCTCCTACAATGAGCAGTTCTTC.

This clone was seen a handful of times. Within the sample, other DNA sequences also encode this same CDR3. The rearrangement joins TRBV19 to TRBJ1-6; 7 nucleotides agree with TRBD1. Per the germline V gene, CDR1 is LNHDA and CDR2 is SQIVND (reference sequence). J lost 5 bases, V lost 6 bases, and 4 bases had no gene match. This CDR3 spans 14 amino acids. The DNA for the CDR3 is TGTGCCAGTAGCACGGGGACAGATAATTCACCCCTCCACTTT. Translation: CASSTGTDNSPLHF. The full variable domain, completed using reference TRBV19 and TRBJ1-6, is DGGITQSPKYLFRKEGQNVTLSCEQNLNHDAMYWYRQDPGQGLRLIYYSQIVNDFQKGDIAEGYSVSREKKESFPLTVTSAQKNPTAFYLCASSTGTDNSPLHFGNGTRLTVT.

This chain uses TRBV6-6 with TRBJ2-2; TRBD1 agrees at 10 bases. With 5 bases clipped from V and 0 bases from J, the junction kept 6 bases outside the gene matches. Germline CDR1 and CDR2: MNHNY and SVGAGI (reference sequence). This CDR3 contains 17 residues. CDR3 region: CASSRQGAGANTGELFF. DNA of the CDR3: TGTGCCAGCAGTCGACAGGGGGCAGGCGCGAACACCGGGGAGCTGTTTTTT.

The chain uses TRBV27 and TRBJ2-1; TRBD2 matches 7 bases. This CDR3 is built from 14 residues. J was trimmed by 5 bases and V by 6 bases; bases with no gene match: 7. Per germline, CDR1 MNHEY and CDR2 SMNVEV (reference sequence). The CDR3 DNA follows: TGTGCCAGCAGACCTCCTAGCGGCAACAATGAGCAGTTCTTC. Protein: CASRPPSGNNEQFF.

This clone was seen more than once but under ten times. The genes are TRBV7-2 and TRBJ1-2, with D possibly being TRBD1 (6 bases). Germline V lookup: CDR1 SGHTA, CDR2 FQGNSA. V dropped 5 bases and J dropped 7 bases, with 20 bases sitting between them. CDR3 length: 15 amino acids. CDR3 DNA sequence: TGTGCCAGCAGCCTATCCGGGACACAGACTTCTGGCTACACCTTC. This translates into CASSLSGTQTSGYTF.

The chain links TRBV4-1 to TRBJ1-5; a possible D gene is TRBD1 (6 bases). The germline V gene has CDR1 MGHRA and CDR2 YSYEKL. V gave up 2 bases and J gave up 1 base, with 12 bases separating them. The CDR3 has 16 residues. The CDR3 sequence is CASSQSQGMSNQPQHF. CDR3 nucleotide sequence: TGCGCCAGCAGCCAATCGCAGGGGATGAGCAATCAGCCCCAGCATTTT.

The chain links TRBV5-6 to TRBJ2-7; 10 nucleotides line up with TRBD1. V lost 2 bases and J lost 2; bases outside the gene matches: 1. The CDR3 has 14 residues. From germline, CDR1 is SGHDT and CDR2 YYEEEE. CDR3 region: CASSFGTGAYEQYF. As DNA, the CDR3 is TGTGCCAGCAGCTTTGGGACAGGGGCCTACGAGCAGTACTTC.

This chain joins TRBV11-2 and TRBJ1-1, with D possibly being TRBD1 (6 bases). The CDR3 length is 15 residues. Germline assignment: CDR1 SGHAT and CDR2 FQNNGV. With 1 base removed from V and 1 base from J, the gap between germline ends came to 10 bases. Here the CDR3 DNA reads TGTGCCAGCAGCTTAGGTAACAGGGAGAACACTGAAGCTTTCTTT. As protein: CASSLGNRENTEAFF.

As for this clone: This specimen includes other DNA sequences encoding the same CDR3. Here the CDR3 reads CSARSDNEQFF. The CDR3 DNA is TGCAGTGCTAGATCCGACAATGAGCAGTTCTTC. The V call is TRBV20-1, the J call TRBJ2-1; unclear D gene. CDR1 is DFQATT, CDR2 SNEGSKA, per germline (reference sequence). Deletions cut 2 bases from V and 5 bases from J, with 4 bases between. This CDR3 comprises 11 residues.

The rearrangement uses TRBV25-1 and TRBJ1-2; no clear D gene. This CDR3 region has 13 residues. Trimming left V 6 bases short and J 7 bases short, with 15 bases between. The germline V gene encodes CDR1 MGHDK and CDR2 SYGVNS. CDR3 residues: CASRGSEGAGYTF. The DNA of the CDR3 is TGTGCCAGCAGGGGAAGTGAGGGCGCTGGCTACACCTTC.

The chain employs TRBV19 and TRBJ2-3; D gene uncertain. This CDR3 is 13 amino acids long. Trimming removed 6 bases from V and 6 bases from J, with 13 bases in between. CDR1 LNHDA and CDR2 SQIVND come from the germline V gene (reference sequence). The CDR3 DNA reads as TGTGCCAGTAGCCCCTTTGAGTGGGATACGCAGTATTTT. Residues: CASSPFEWDTQYF.

The genes are TRBV5-1 and TRBJ1-1, with D unclear. Germline V gene data show CDR1 as SGHRS and CDR2 as YFSETQ. Trimming removed 0 bases at V and 6 bases at J, with 9 bases between. This CDR3 contains 13 residues. The CDR3 DNA follows: TGCGCCAGCAGCTTGGTGACGGCGGCTGAAGCTTTCTTT. Residues: CASSLVTAAEAFF. The full variable domain, with the rest looked up from reference TRBV5-1 and TRBJ1-1, is KAGVTQTPRYLIKTRGQQVTLSCSPISGHRSVSWYQQTPGQGLQFLFEYFSETQRNKGNFPGRFSGRQFSNSRSEMNVSTLELGDSALYLCASSLVTAAEAFFGQGTRLTVV.

This chain uses TRBV14 with TRBJ1-1; tentatively, D is TRBD1 (5 bases). V lost 6 bases, J lost 5 bases, and 13 bases lay in between. Germline CDR1 SGHDN, CDR2 FVKESK. The CDR3 extends over 13 amino acids. CDR3: CASSLQRGTEAFF. DNA for the CDR3: TGTGCCAGCAGTCTTCAACGGGGGACTGAAGCTTTCTTT.

The chain couples TRBV7-2 to TRBJ2-3; 14 nucleotides line up with TRBD2. Germline values: CDR1 SGHTA, CDR2 FQGNSA. The CDR3 spans 16 residues. V dropped 5 bases and J dropped 5; count of bases not matched to a gene: 6. The CDR3 DNA is TGTGCCAGCAGCCAAACGGGACTAGCGGGGGTAGATACGCAGTATTTT. It encodes CASSQTGLAGVDTQYF.

The chain has TRBV28 and TRBJ1-3; D perhaps matches TRBD1 (6 bases). Germline CDR1 is MDHEN and CDR2 is SYDVKM. The CDR3 is 15 residues long. With 6 bases removed from V and 2 bases from J, the gap between germline ends came to 14 bases. The CDR3 here is CASRDWTVTGNTIYF. For the CDR3, the DNA is TGTGCCAGCAGGGATTGGACAGTGACTGGAAACACCATATATTTT.

This rearrangement joins TRBV7-3 to TRBJ2-7, with TRBD1 matching 7 bases. Trimming at V came to 4 bases and at J to 1 base, leaving 16 bases not matched to a gene. This CDR3 is 18 amino acids long. CDR1 SGHTA and CDR2 FQGTGA come from the germline V gene. The CDR3 nucleotides read TGTGCCAGCAGCTCTCTCTGCTTATCCGGACAGGCTTCCTACGAGCAGTACTTC. Translated, it gives CASSSLCLSGQASYEQYF.

This chain connects TRBV18 to TRBJ1-3; TRBD1 aligns across 8 bases. CDR3 length: 14 residues. Germline CDR1 is KGHSH and CDR2 is LQKENI. After removal of 2 bases from V and 7 bases from J, the junction contained 4 bases not matched to a gene. In DNA, the CDR3 is TGTGCCAGCTCACCAGGAGGGGACAGGAACACCATATATTTT. Translating it yields CASSPGGDRNTIYF. Drawing the rest from reference TRBV18 and TRBJ1-3, the complete variable domain is NAGVMQNPRHLVRRRGQEARLRCSPMKGHSHVYWYRQLPEEGLKFMVYLQKENIIDESGMPKERFSAEFPKEGPSILRIQQVVRGDSAAYFCASSPGGDRNTIYFGEGSWLTVV.

This clone was seen more than once but under ten times. This chain connects TRBV9 to TRBJ1-1; D is unresolved. From germline, CDR1 is SGDLS and CDR2 YYNGEE. The V end lost 3 bases, the J end lost 5 bases, and 17 bases lay between the germline ends. This CDR3 has 15 residues. The CDR3 reads CASSEFGAEGTEAFF. The CDR3 region has the DNA TGTGCCAGCAGCGAATTTGGCGCAGAGGGAACTGAAGCTTTCTTT.

The V and J genes are TRBV19 and TRBJ2-2, with 10 positions matching TRBD2. The CDR3 sequence is 16 residues long. Looked up from germline, CDR1 is LNHDA and CDR2 is SQIVND (reference sequence). Trimming at V came to 3 bases and at J to 0 bases, leaving 1 base not matched to a gene. The CDR3 loop reads CASSILAGANTGELFF. CDR3 nucleotide sequence: TGTGCCAGTAGTATTCTAGCGGGAGCGAACACCGGGGAGCTGTTTTTT.

A few counts support this clone. This chain joins TRBV4-2 and TRBJ2-3; a possible D gene is TRBD2 (6 bases). CDR3 length: 14 amino acids. Trimming left V 5 bases short and J 6 bases short, with 15 bases between. CDR1 and CDR2 (germline): LGHNA, YNFKEQ. The CDR3 spells CASSAPGAPDTQYF. The CDR3 DNA follows: TGTGCCAGCAGCGCCCCGGGAGCGCCCGATACGCAGTATTTT.

The chain has TRBV11-3 and TRBJ2-1; 8 bases fit TRBD2. CDR3 length: 16 amino acids. The V and J ends lost 1 base and 2 bases, in that order; junction bases with no gene match: 4. CDR1 and CDR2 (germline): SGHNT, YENEEA. DNA of the CDR3: TGTGCCAGCAGCTTAGGTGTTAGCGGGACCTACAATGAGCAGTTCTTC. Translating gives CASSLGVSGTYNEQFF.

The chain couples TRBV2 to TRBJ2-3, with a possible D match to TRBD1 (5 bases). This CDR3 contains 15 residues. Germline assignment: CDR1 SNHLY and CDR2 FYNNEI. V was trimmed by 3 bases and J by 4 bases, leaving 14 bases between them. CDR3 amino acids: CASSEAPRVPDTQYF. DNA for the CDR3: TGTGCCAGCAGTGAGGCCCCCAGGGTCCCAGATACGCAGTATTTT. Combining the CDR3 with reference TRBV2 and TRBJ2-3 gives the whole variable domain EPEVTQTPSHQVTQMGQEVILRCVPISNHLYFYWYRQILGQKVEFLVSFYNNEISEKSEIFDDQFSVERPDGSNFTLKIRSTKLEDSAMYFCASSEAPRVPDTQYFGPGTRLTVL.

Of note for this clone: Other nucleotide sequences from this sample produce the same CDR3. This sequence joins TRBV6-5 and TRBJ2-7; 7 bases are shared with TRBD1. V lost 6 bases, J lost 1 base, and 3 bases stayed unmatched. Germline CDR1 and CDR2: MNHEY and SVGAGI. CDR3 length equals 13 residues. The CDR3 sequence is CASSSGQSYEQYF. CDR3 DNA sequence: TGTGCCAGCAGCTCGGGACAGTCCTACGAGCAGTACTTC.